A selection of T cell receptor beta chains follows, all from one sample in a study of Graves' ophthalmopathy and Graves' hyperthyroidism. TCRdb processed the multiplex PCR reads anew with MiXCR; each CDR3 protein has one entry. The sample has 45,000 to 60,000 distinct CDR3 sequences; roughly half are singletons. Material for sequencing was peripheral blood. The receptors here all came from an adult woman with Graves' ophthalmopathy. The CDR3 runs from the conserved cysteine through the conserved F or W. The D gene is left open where the match is weak. A row's size may be missing; if present it is once, few, many or a size class.

CDR3 length	J gene	clone size	D gene	V gene	CDR3 protein	CDR3 DNA
14	TRBJ2-5	-	TRBD2	TRBV2	CASSPGLARETRYF	TGTGCCAGCAGTCCCGGACTAGCACGAGAGACTCGGTACTTC
14	TRBJ2-7	-	-	TRBV19	CASSILASSYELYF	TGTGCCAGTAGTATCTTGGCAAGCTCCTACGAGCTGTACTTC
12	TRBJ2-1	once	-	TRBV20-1	CSANGVGNEQFF	TGCAGTGCTAACGGAGTGGGCAATGAGCAGTTCTTC
14	TRBJ1-1	-	-	TRBV20-1	CSASSGGMNTEAFF	TGCAGTGCCTCTAGCGGCGGAATGAACACTGAAGCTTTCTTT
12	TRBJ1-6	once	-	TRBV10-3	CASRGGNLPLHF	TGTGCCTCCAGGGGAGGTAATTTACCCCTCCACTTT
13	TRBJ1-1	-	-	TRBV20-1	CSARLTSRAEAFF	TGCAGTGCTAGACTGACTAGCCGTGCTGAAGCTTTCTTT
14	TRBJ2-7	-	TRBD1	TRBV15	CATSRGQGAREQYF	TGTGCCACCAGCAGGGGACAGGGGGCTAGGGAGCAGTACTTC
16	TRBJ1-5	-	TRBD1	TRBV7-7	CASSLTGDGGLEPQHF	TGTGCTAGCAGCTTAACAGGGGATGGGGGGCTGGAGCCCCAGCATTTT
15	TRBJ1-5	many	-	TRBV20-1	CSARDVRGFHQPQHF	TGCAGTGCTAGAGATGTGAGGGGTTTTCATCAGCCCCAGCATTTT
14	TRBJ2-7	many	TRBD2	TRBV12-3/TRBV12-4	CASRGTSEIYEQYF	TGTGCCAGCAGGGGGACTAGCGAGATCTACGAGCAGTACTTC
13	TRBJ1-6	-	-	TRBV4-1	CASSRGVGSPLHF	TGTGCCAGCAGCCGGGGCGTAGGATCACCCCTCCACTTT
16	TRBJ1-2	-	-	TRBV10-2	CASSDFKRGANYGYTF	TGCGCCAGCAGTGATTTTAAGCGGGGGGCGAACTATGGCTACACCTTC
17	TRBJ1-6	many	TRBD1	TRBV6-5	CASSYYNRGGYNSPLHF	TGTGCCAGCAGTTATTACAACAGGGGAGGTTATAATTCACCCCTCCACTTT
14	TRBJ2-1	many	-	TRBV20-1	CSAGAAEPYNEQFF	TGCAGTGCTGGGGCAGCGGAGCCCTACAATGAGCAGTTCTTC
16	TRBJ2-3	few	TRBD2	TRBV15	CATSSLVAGGTDTQYF	TGTGCCACCAGCAGCTTGGTAGCGGGAGGCACAGATACGCAGTATTTT
14	TRBJ1-1	-	-	TRBV5-1	CASSLATLNTEAFF	TGCGCCAGCAGCTTGGCTACGTTGAACACTGAAGCTTTCTTT
19	TRBJ2-1	once	TRBD2	TRBV28	CASSLTRTSGRASYNEQFF	TGTGCCAGCAGTCTCACCAGGACTAGCGGGAGGGCCTCATACAATGAGCAGTTCTTC
16	TRBJ2-7	-	TRBD2	TRBV7-2	CASTSAGLAGSYEQYF	TGTGCCAGCACCTCCGCCGGGCTAGCGGGCTCCTACGAGCAGTACTTC
12	TRBJ1-2	-	TRBD1	TRBV2	CASIQGDYGYTF	TGTGCCAGCATCCAGGGGGACTATGGCTACACCTTC
13	TRBJ1-1	-	-	TRBV6-5	CASSYELNTEAFF	TGTGCCAGCAGTTACGAACTCAACACTGAAGCTTTCTTT
14	TRBJ2-1	-	-	TRBV12-3/TRBV12-4	CASITGPEGDTQFF	TGTGCCAGCATTACCGGGCCAGAGGGAGATACGCAGTTCTTC
13	TRBJ2-1	many	-	TRBV12-3/TRBV12-4	CASSLSGLLEQFF	TGTGCCAGCAGTTTATCTGGCCTCCTTGAGCAGTTCTTC
17	TRBJ2-1	-	-	TRBV29-1	CSVGLVDWRALYNEQFF	TGCAGCGTTGGACTAGTGGATTGGAGGGCCCTATACAATGAGCAGTTCTTC
12	TRBJ2-3	many	-	TRBV7-3	CASSSNTDTQYF	TGTGCCAGCAGCTCTAACACAGATACGCAGTATTTT
16	TRBJ2-1	-	TRBD2	TRBV24-1	CATSASTSGRLNEQFF	TGTGCCACCAGTGCATCGACTAGCGGGAGGCTCAATGAGCAGTTCTTC
14	TRBJ1-2	-	TRBD1	TRBV7-9	CASSPGQGRGGYTF	TGTGCCAGCAGCCCAGGACAGGGCAGGGGTGGCTACACCTTC
15	TRBJ2-1	-	-	TRBV7-9	CASSLGYLSSDEQFF	TGTGCCAGCAGCTTAGGTTACCTCTCGTCGGATGAGCAGTTCTTC
13	TRBJ2-7	medium-sized	-	TRBV10-3	CAISASPGYEQYF	TGTGCCATCAGTGCCTCCCCTGGGTACGAGCAGTACTTC
12	TRBJ1-1	few	-	TRBV7-2	CASSPTNTEAFF	TGTGCCAGCAGCCCTACAAACACTGAAGCTTTCTTT
12	TRBJ2-7	-	-	TRBV11-2	CASSLAGTEQYF	TGTGCCAGCAGCTTAGCAGGGACAGAGCAGTACTTC
15	TRBJ2-3	-	-	TRBV20-1	CSALRDLWSRDTQYF	TGCAGTGCTCTCCGGGACCTCTGGTCCAGAGATACGCAGTATTTT
13	TRBJ2-3	many	-	TRBV28	CASSSSVPDTQYF	TGTGCCAGCAGTTCTAGTGTCCCAGATACGCAGTATTTT